The sequence of this T cell receptor beta chain was determined in a study of T cell responses to AZD1222 COVID-19 vaccine. Study conclusions and caveats: The study found vaccine-associated CD4 TCRs spanning spike, dominant at 160-218 and 743-854. Only five or six AZD1222 recipients were seropositive at baseline.

The CDR3 is made up of 15 amino acids. V lost 0 bases to trimming and J lost 0 bases, with 5 bases between them. The germline V gene encodes CDR1 SGHAT and CDR2 FQNNGV. Profiled with immunoSEQ multiplex PCR; TCRdb holds only in-frame clones, not every one. The table shows about 160,000 clones, with about 88% occurring only once. Concerning this clone: Its antigen remains unknown.

J is TRBJ2-2 and V is TRBV11-2, with D hard to call. This clonotype originated in an adult in good health. The material was peripheral blood, obtained on day 0 of AZD1222 vaccination. The CDR3 DNA reads as TGTGCCAGCAGCTTAGAGGGTACGAACACCGGGGAGCTGTTTTTT. Protein: CASSLEGTNTGELFF.